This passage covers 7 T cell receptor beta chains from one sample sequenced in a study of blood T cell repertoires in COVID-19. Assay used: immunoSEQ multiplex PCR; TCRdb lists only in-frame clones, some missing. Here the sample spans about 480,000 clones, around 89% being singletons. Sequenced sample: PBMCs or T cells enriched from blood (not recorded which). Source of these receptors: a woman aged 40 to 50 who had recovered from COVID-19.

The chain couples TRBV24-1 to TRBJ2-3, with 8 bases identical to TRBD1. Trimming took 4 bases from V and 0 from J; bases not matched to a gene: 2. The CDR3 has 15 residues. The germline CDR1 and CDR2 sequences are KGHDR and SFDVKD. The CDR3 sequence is CATSERTGSTDTQYF. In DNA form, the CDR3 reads TGTGCCACCAGTGAGCGGACAGGGAGCACAGATACGCAGTATTTT.

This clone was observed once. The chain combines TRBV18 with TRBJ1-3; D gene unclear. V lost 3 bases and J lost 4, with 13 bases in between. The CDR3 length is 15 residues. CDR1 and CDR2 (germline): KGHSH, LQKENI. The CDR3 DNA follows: TGTGCCAGCTCACCCTCAGCGGGGATCGGAAACACCATATATTTT. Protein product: CASSPSAGIGNTIYF.

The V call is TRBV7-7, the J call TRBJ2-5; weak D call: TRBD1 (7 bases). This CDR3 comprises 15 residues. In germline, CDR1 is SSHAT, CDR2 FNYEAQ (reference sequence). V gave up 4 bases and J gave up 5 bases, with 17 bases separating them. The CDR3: CASSSSAGGLETQYF. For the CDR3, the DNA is TGTGCCAGCAGCTCTAGCGCAGGGGGTCTCGAGACCCAGTACTTC. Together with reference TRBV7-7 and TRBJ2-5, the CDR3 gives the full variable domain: GAGVSQSPRYKVTKRGQDVTLRCDPISSHATLYWYQQALGQGPEFLTYFNYEAQPDKSGLPSDRFSAERPEGSISTLTIQRTEQRDSAMYRCASSSSAGGLETQYFGPGTRLLVL.

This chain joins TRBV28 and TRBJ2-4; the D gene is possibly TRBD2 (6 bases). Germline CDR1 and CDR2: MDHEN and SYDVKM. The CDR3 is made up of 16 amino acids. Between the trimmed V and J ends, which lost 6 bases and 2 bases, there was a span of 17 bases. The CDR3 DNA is TGTGCCAGCAGGACAACGGGGGACCACCCCAAAAACATTCAGTACTTC. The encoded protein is CASRTTGDHPKNIQYF.

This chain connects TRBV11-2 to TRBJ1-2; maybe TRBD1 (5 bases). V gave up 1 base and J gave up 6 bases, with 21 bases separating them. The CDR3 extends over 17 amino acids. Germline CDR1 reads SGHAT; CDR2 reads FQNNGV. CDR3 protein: CASSLARGTEFRNGYTF. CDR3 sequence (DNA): TGTGCCAGCAGCTTAGCCCGCGGGACGGAGTTCAGAAATGGCTACACCTTC.

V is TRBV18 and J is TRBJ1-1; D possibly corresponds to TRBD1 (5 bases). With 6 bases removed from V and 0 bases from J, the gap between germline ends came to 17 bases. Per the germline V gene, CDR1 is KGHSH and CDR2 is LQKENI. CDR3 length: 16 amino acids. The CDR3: CASSSRQQGMNTEAFF. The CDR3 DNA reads TGTGCCAGCTCCAGTAGGCAGCAGGGCATGAACACTGAAGCTTTCTTT.

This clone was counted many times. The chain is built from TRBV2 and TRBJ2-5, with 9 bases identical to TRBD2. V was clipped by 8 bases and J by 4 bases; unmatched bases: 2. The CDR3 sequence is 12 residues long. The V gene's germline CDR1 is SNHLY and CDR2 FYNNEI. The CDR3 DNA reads TGTGCCAGCTCGACTAGCGGAGAGACCCAGTACTTC. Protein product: CASSTSGETQYF.